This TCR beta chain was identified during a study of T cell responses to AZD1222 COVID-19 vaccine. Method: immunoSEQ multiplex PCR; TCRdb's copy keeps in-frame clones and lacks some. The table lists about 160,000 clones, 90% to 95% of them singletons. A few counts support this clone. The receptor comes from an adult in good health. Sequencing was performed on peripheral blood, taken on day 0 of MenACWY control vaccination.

The CDR3, as DNA: TGTGCCAGCAGTGACTCTAGGGCGGAGAGCCGACAAGAGACCCAGTACTTC. As protein: CASSDSRAESRQETQYF. This rearrangement joins TRBV6-4 to TRBJ2-5; D remains unclear. Germline V gene lookup returns CDR1 MRHNA and CDR2 SNTAGT. V lost 0 bases and J lost 2, with 16 bases in between. The CDR3 is 17 amino acids.